This paragraph reports one T cell receptor (beta chain). It has no known antigen specificity. Qualities for individual bases were not recorded, and no much larger clone is one base off. Each collaborating institution followed its own protocols to collect whole blood in K2EDTA tubes. For TCRbeta analysis, collaborators shipped samples in one of three forms: frozen whole blood, isolated PBMCs, or DNA extracted from either of those sample types. The record originates from a study of blood T cell repertoires in COVID-19 (dated by TCRdb to about 2020). Describing the broader study: Collaborator samples came from the United States, Italy and Spain and covered acute and convalescent phases of COVID-19. A freely available public database, intended as a resource for researchers studying the immune response to SARS-CoV-2, is where the repertoires were released. The prospective study material was composed of cDNA or gDNA derived from T cells, B-cell-depleted T cells, or PBMCs. Subjects who had been exposed to COVID-19, were actively infected with it, or had recovered from it provided the deeply sampled blood TCRbeta repertoires that made up the dataset. A de-identified subject ID, COVID-19 status, age in years and sex were almost always included in the sample metadata. The samples were drawn from the first 160 participants of the ongoing ImmuneRACE study and from some 1,300 subjects provided by 6 global collaborators. Where available, HLA class I and class II types were obtained from metadata supplied by the sample provider rather than from assay-based typing.

TCRbeta CDR3 regions were amplified from genomic DNA using the immunoSEQ Assay, a bias-controlled multiplex PCR. For the original study's pipeline: Within the assay, amplification of reference gene primers was used to estimate how many nucleated cells each sample contained. To quantify the absolute abundance of each unique TCRbeta CDR3 rearrangement, sequence reads were collapsed and filtered. For each sample, productive Simpson clonality was calculated as the square root of Simpson's diversity index over productive rearrangements. Here the immuneACCESS table is served through TCRdb, limited to in-frame sequences with V and J called. Missing clones are a known gap in these copies; in checked studies unresolved V genes cover under half, and the rest lacks a known reason. That table furnishes V, J and clone size, whereas the DNA furnished D and trimming. The sample table lists more than 250,000 clones, about nine tenths of them with a count of one. 1% of the sample lies in the top ten.

Trimming takes 3 bases off V and 2 bases off J; junction bases not matched to a gene: 0. Reading from cysteine to phenylalanine, the CDR3 counts 13 amino acids. Only the CDR3 part of the read is kept: 39 bases, read in frame from the first base. Looking up the germline V gene (reference sequence) yields CDR1 LNHDA and CDR2 SQIVND. Paper-wide results and their limitations: How much clinical and demographic metadata was included differed by source and by participant, and the metadata was provided uncurated.

The sequence came from a man aged 45-65 years with active or convalescent COVID-19. The rearranged chain carries TRBV19 and TRBJ2-5, with 7 bases in between that match TRBD2. The specimen sequenced was peripheral blood. The CDR3 reads CASSMGLQETQYF. The DNA reads as follows: TGTGCCAGTAGTATGGGACTACAAGAGACCCAGTACTTC.